This is a list of T cell receptor beta chains from one sample in a study of blood T cell repertoires in COVID-19. The method was immunoSEQ multiplex PCR; TCRdb's version includes in-frame clones alone and lacks a portion of them. The sample has around 120,000 clones, roughly 80% seen once. The source material was peripheral blood. The source of these receptors is a man between 70 and 80 years old with active or convalescent COVID-19. CDR3s include the opening cysteine and the closing phenylalanine or tryptophan. Each record gives: D gene, clone size, J gene, V gene, CDR3 protein, CDR3 DNA. D genes are given only for firm matches. Clone size is shown for a subset of rows, as once, few, many or a class of expanded clone.

-,-,TRBJ2-2,TRBV2,CASGQENTGELFF,TGTGCCAGCGGCCAGGAGAACACCGGGGAGCTGTTTTTT
-,-,TRBJ1-3,TRBV30,CAFTYRGAEGNTIYF,TGTGCCTTCACGTACCGGGGGGCGGAAGGAAACACCATATATTTT
-,few,TRBJ1-2,TRBV2,CASSDAGPNYGYTF,TGTGCCAGCAGTGATGCGGGGCCCAACTATGGCTACACCTTC
TRBD1,-,TRBJ1-5,TRBV28,CASTTDRVHQPQHF,TGTGCCAGCACCACCGACAGGGTTCATCAGCCCCAGCATTTT
-,-,TRBJ2-1,TRBV19,CASRIQGRGNEQFF,TGTGCCAGTAGGATACAGGGTAGAGGCAATGAGCAGTTCTTC
TRBD2,-,TRBJ2-7,TRBV9,CASSSTSASYEQYF,TGTGCCAGCAGCTCGACTAGCGCCTCCTACGAGCAGTACTTC
-,-,TRBJ2-5,TRBV30,CAWSVGESQETQYF,TGTGCCTGGAGTGTCGGAGAAAGCCAAGAGACCCAGTACTTC
TRBD1,-,TRBJ2-7,TRBV5-1,CASSLDSGGGYEQYF,TGCGCCAGCAGCTTGGATTCAGGGGGCGGCTACGAGCAGTACTTC
TRBD2,-,TRBJ2-5,TRBV11-2,CASSLARTSGAHQETQYF,TGTGCCAGCAGCTTAGCCCGGACTAGCGGGGCCCACCAAGAGACCCAGTACTTC
-,-,TRBJ2-3,TRBV21-1,CASSKQRPGQETLSGTDTQYF,TGTGCCAGCAGCAAACAGCGACCGGGACAGGAGACCCTATCCGGCACAGATACGCAGTATTTT
TRBD2,-,TRBJ2-4,TRBV5-5,CASSLRLAGGPVNIQYF,TGTGCCAGCAGCTTGCGGCTAGCGGGGGGGCCGGTAAACATTCAGTACTTC
-,-,TRBJ1-1,TRBV10-2,CASSEGHMNTEAFF,TGCGCCAGCAGTGAGGGACATATGAACACTGAAGCTTTCTTT
-,-,TRBJ1-2,TRBV14,CASSQAYGGDSYTF,TGTGCCAGCAGCCAGGCGTACGGGGGGGATAGCTACACCTTC
TRBD1,-,TRBJ1-6,TRBV7-6,CASSFDRGNSPLHF,TGTGCCAGCAGCTTCGACAGGGGCAATTCACCCCTCCACTTT
-,-,TRBJ1-5,TRBV6-4,CASSDSKGVPPMRGNQPQHF,TGTGCCAGCAGTGACTCGAAAGGGGTCCCACCCATGAGAGGCAATCAGCCCCAGCATTTT
TRBD2,once,TRBJ2-7,TRBV15,CATSRRVLAGTTYEQYF,TGTGCCACCAGCAGGAGAGTGTTAGCGGGTACAACCTACGAGCAGTACTTC
-,-,TRBJ2-3,TRBV5-1,CASSLTGSTDTQYF,TGCGCCAGCAGCTTGACAGGGAGCACAGATACGCAGTATTTT
TRBD2,few,TRBJ2-7,TRBV7-3,CASSFQAGEGEQYF,TGTGCCAGCAGCTTCCAAGCGGGAGAGGGCGAGCAGTACTTC
-,-,TRBJ1-1,TRBV6-6,CASIGGAQSTEAFF,TGTGCCAGTATTGGAGGGGCGCAGAGCACTGAAGCTTTCTTT
-,few,TRBJ1-5,TRBV5-1,CASSLRGGSNQPQHF,TGCGCCAGCAGCCTCAGGGGAGGGAGCAATCAGCCCCAGCATTTT
TRBD2,-,TRBJ2-1,TRBV5-6,CASSTVAGVLLSYNEQFF,TGTGCCAGCAGTACCGTAGCGGGAGTACTGTTATCCTACAATGAGCAGTTCTTC
TRBD1,-,TRBJ1-1,TRBV5-1,CASSFTGDQTEAFF,TGCGCCAGCAGTTTTACAGGGGACCAAACTGAAGCTTTCTTT
TRBD2,-,TRBJ2-1,TRBV6-1,CASSEGLAGVNEQFF,TGTGCCAGCAGTGAAGGGCTAGCGGGGGTCAATGAGCAGTTCTTC
TRBD2,-,TRBJ2-3,TRBV10-2,CASRVAGGRDTQYF,TGCGCCAGCAGGGTAGCGGGGGGGAGAGATACGCAGTATTTT
TRBD1,-,TRBJ2-7,TRBV6-5,CASSSRTGNNYEQYF,TGTGCCAGCAGTTCCCGGACAGGGAATAACTACGAGCAGTACTTC
-,-,TRBJ2-7,TRBV5-1,CASSPGHGYEQYF,TGCGCCAGCAGCCCTGGACACGGCTACGAGCAGTACTTC
TRBD1,-,TRBJ1-1,TRBV30,CAWNRLTGESEAFF,TGTGCCTGGAATAGACTGACAGGGGAAAGTGAAGCTTTCTTT
TRBD1,few,TRBJ1-5,TRBV28,CASSLNRGLYQPQHF,TGTGCCAGCAGTTTGAACAGGGGGCTTTATCAGCCCCAGCATTTT
-,-,TRBJ2-6,TRBV2,CASQSGKAGANVLTF,TGTGCCAGTCAGTCAGGGAAGGCTGGGGCCAACGTCCTGACTTTC
TRBD1,-,TRBJ1-2,TRBV6-5,CASTSGGNYGYTF,TGTGCCAGCACCTCAGGGGGCAACTATGGCTACACCTTC
-,-,TRBJ2-3,TRBV7-3,CASSTLNYPGDTQYF,TGTGCCAGCAGCACCCTAAATTACCCTGGAGATACGCAGTATTTT
TRBD1,-,TRBJ1-2,TRBV7-9,CASSPRTGQDGYTF,TGTGCCAGCAGCCCGAGGACAGGGCAGGATGGCTACACCTTC
TRBD1,-,TRBJ2-3,TRBV5-1,CASSTGQGGTDTQYF,TGCGCCAGCAGCACGGGACAGGGGGGCACAGATACGCAGTATTTT
-,-,TRBJ2-3,TRBV5-5,CASSFGRETQYF,TGTGCCAGCAGCTTCGGTAGGGAGACGCAGTATTTT
-,-,TRBJ1-3,TRBV9,CASSFSTEPGNTIYF,TGTGCCAGCAGCTTCTCGACGGAGCCTGGAAACACCATATATTTT
-,-,TRBJ1-4,TRBV5-6,CASSLVQVEKLFF,TGTGCCAGCAGCTTGGTACAGGTCGAAAAACTGTTTTTT
TRBD1,once,TRBJ1-2,TRBV19,CASSTGTDYGYTF,TGTGCCAGTAGTACGGGGACAGACTATGGCTACACCTTC
TRBD1,-,TRBJ1-2,TRBV29-1,CSVDGTGGPYGYTF,TGCAGCGTTGATGGGACAGGGGGACCCTATGGCTACACCTTC
TRBD1,-,TRBJ2-2,TRBV5-1,CASSLEGTGVTGELFF,TGCGCCAGCAGCTTGGAAGGGACAGGGGTCACCGGGGAGCTGTTTTTT
TRBD1,-,TRBJ1-1,TRBV19,CASSKKRQGYTEAFF,TGTGCCAGTAGTAAGAAGAGACAGGGGTACACTGAAGCTTTCTTT
-,-,TRBJ1-3,TRBV30,CAWSVARGNTIYF,TGTGCCTGGAGTGTAGCCAGGGGAAACACCATATATTTT
TRBD2,-,TRBJ2-1,TRBV20-1,CSASGTSGRVDEQFF,TGCAGTGCTAGTGGGACTAGCGGGAGGGTGGATGAGCAGTTCTTC
TRBD2,-,TRBJ2-1,TRBV5-6,CASSLSGNKDEQFF,TGTGCCAGCAGCTTAAGCGGGAATAAAGATGAGCAGTTCTTC
TRBD1,-,TRBJ1-3,TRBV30,CAWGDSSGNTIYF,TGTGCCTGGGGGGACAGCTCTGGAAACACCATATATTTT
TRBD2,few,TRBJ2-2,TRBV19,CASSIGTSDTGELFF,TGTGCCAGTAGTATCGGGACTAGTGACACCGGGGAGCTGTTTTTT